The rows below give T cell receptor beta chains drawn from one sample of a study of shared clonotypes between healthy human individuals. Measured with immunoSEQ multiplex PCR; TCRdb has only the in-frame clones, and not every one. The profile shows around 500,000 clones, approximately 80% of them singletons. The sample was PBMCs. Every receptor here comes from a woman between 40 and 50 years old in good health. Some clones in this sample may be carry-over from other donors' samples. Each CDR3 is given with its conserved first and last residue. The order of the fields is D gene, V gene, J gene, CDR3 DNA, CDR3 protein. D genes are given only for firm matches.

d_gene: NA; v_gene: TRBV7-9; j_gene: TRBJ2-3; CDR3nt: TGTGCCAGCAGCTCCCCTCCGGCGAATACGCAGTATTTT; CDR3aa: CASSSPPANTQYF
d_gene: TRBD2; v_gene: TRBV29-1; j_gene: TRBJ2-5; CDR3nt: TGCAGCGCGGGACTAGTTGGAGGAGAGACCCAGTACTTC; CDR3aa: CSAGLVGGETQYF
d_gene: TRBD2; v_gene: TRBV29-1; j_gene: TRBJ2-3; CDR3nt: TGCAGCGTTGAAGATCGTCCTAGCGGGATTCCAGATACGCAGTATTTT; CDR3aa: CSVEDRPSGIPDTQYF
d_gene: NA; v_gene: TRBV29-1; j_gene: TRBJ2-7; CDR3nt: TGCAGCGTTGTCTGGGTCGACGAGCAGTACTTC; CDR3aa: CSVVWVDEQYF
d_gene: NA; v_gene: TRBV2; j_gene: TRBJ1-1; CDR3nt: TGTGCCAGCAGAGAAAGCCCTACGGGGATAAGCACTGAAGCTTTCTTT; CDR3aa: CASRESPTGISTEAFF
d_gene: NA; v_gene: TRBV11-2; j_gene: TRBJ1-1; CDR3nt: TGTGCCAGCAGCTTCACAGGGTCTATGATCTCTGAAGCTTTCTTT; CDR3aa: CASSFTGSMISEAFF
d_gene: NA; v_gene: TRBV5-6; j_gene: TRBJ2-3; CDR3nt: TGTGCCAGCAGCTCGAGGTCCGATACGCAGTATTTT; CDR3aa: CASSSRSDTQYF
d_gene: NA; v_gene: TRBV30; j_gene: TRBJ1-3; CDR3nt: TGTGCCTGGAGTGTGGGAGGAGGTGGAAACACCATATATTTT; CDR3aa: CAWSVGGGGNTIYF
d_gene: NA; v_gene: TRBV29-1; j_gene: TRBJ2-3; CDR3nt: TGCAGCGTTGATCTGCGGGCTAGCACAGATACGCAGTATTTT; CDR3aa: CSVDLRASTDTQYF
d_gene: TRBD2; v_gene: TRBV5-1; j_gene: TRBJ2-1; CDR3nt: TGCGCCAGCAGCCCGGGAGCTAGCGGAGGTAACAATGAGCAGTTCTTC; CDR3aa: CASSPGASGGNNEQFF